The clone carrying this TCR beta chain has more than one count but fewer than ten. This sample stems from a study of identical twins. The germline V gene has CDR1 SGHAT and CDR2 FQNNGV. The ends lost 5 bases at V and 0 bases at J; junction bases unmatched: 7. CDR3 length: 17 residues. TCRdb re-called the 5' RACE reads through MiXCR, storing one row per CDR3 protein. Among roughly 720,000 distinct CDR3 sequences listed, 18% were seen once. This sample was also put to use in a study of T cells expressing NK-cell markers. As that study records: Seven HCMV-seropositive donors and one seronegative donor made up the eight sequenced donors. Clarity on HCMV specificity was lacking for the expanded NKG2C+ T cell clones.

What was sequenced was PBMCs. This receptor was obtained from a woman under 30 in good health. The V and J genes are TRBV11-2 and TRBJ2-1; TRBD2 agrees at 10 bases. The CDR3 loop reads CASSHPTSGFSYNEQFF. The CDR3, as DNA: TGTGCCAGCAGCCACCCGACTAGCGGGTTCTCCTACAATGAGCAGTTCTTC.